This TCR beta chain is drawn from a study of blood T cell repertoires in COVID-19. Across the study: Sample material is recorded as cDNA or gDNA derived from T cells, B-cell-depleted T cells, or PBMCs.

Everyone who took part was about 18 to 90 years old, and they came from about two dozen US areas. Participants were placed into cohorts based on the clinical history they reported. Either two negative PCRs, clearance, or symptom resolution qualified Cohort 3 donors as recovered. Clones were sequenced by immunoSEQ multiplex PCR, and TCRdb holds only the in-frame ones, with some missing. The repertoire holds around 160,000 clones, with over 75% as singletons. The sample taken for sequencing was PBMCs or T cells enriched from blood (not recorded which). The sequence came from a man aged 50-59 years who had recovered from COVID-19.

For the CDR3, the DNA is TGTGCCAGCAGCCCAGCACAGTGGCGTTGGGCTTTCTTT. Its translation is CASSPAQWRWAFF. The chain links TRBV14 to TRBJ1-1; D remains unclear. This CDR3 contains 13 residues. Germline values: CDR1 SGHDN, CDR2 FVKESK. Trimming took off 4 bases at V and 11 bases at J, with 17 bases between the two ends.